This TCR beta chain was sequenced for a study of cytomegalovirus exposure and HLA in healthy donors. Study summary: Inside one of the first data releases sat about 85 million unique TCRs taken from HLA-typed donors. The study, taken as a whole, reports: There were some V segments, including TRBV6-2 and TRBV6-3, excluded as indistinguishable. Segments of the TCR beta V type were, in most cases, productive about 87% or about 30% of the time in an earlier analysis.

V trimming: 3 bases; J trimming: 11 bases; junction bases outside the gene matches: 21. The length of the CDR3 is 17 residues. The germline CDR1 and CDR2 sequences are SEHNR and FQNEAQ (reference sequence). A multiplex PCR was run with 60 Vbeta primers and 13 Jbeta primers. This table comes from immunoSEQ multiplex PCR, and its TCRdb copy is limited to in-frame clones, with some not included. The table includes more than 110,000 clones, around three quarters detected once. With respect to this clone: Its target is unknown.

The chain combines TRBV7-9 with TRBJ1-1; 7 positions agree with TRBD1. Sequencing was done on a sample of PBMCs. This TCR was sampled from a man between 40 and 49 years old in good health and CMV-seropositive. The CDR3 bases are TGTGCCAGCAGCTTCCCGACTAAGGGACAGACATCCAGGGAGGCTTTCTTT. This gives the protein CASSFPTKGQTSREAFF.